This T cell receptor (beta chain) was sequenced for a study of shared clonotypes between healthy human individuals. Losses at the gene ends were 4 bases for V and 7 bases for J; bases not matched to a gene: 10. The germline gives CDR1 MGHRA, CDR2 YSYEKL. This CDR3 comprises 16 residues. Produced via immunoSEQ multiplex PCR; TCRdb's table is partial and in-frame only. The sample lists around 600,000 clones, approximately 95% occurring once. Naive CD8 cells comprised CD45RO-negative, CCR7-positively selected cells, excluding terminally differentiated effector memory CD45RA+ cells. The V gene is TRBV4-1, the J gene TRBJ2-2, with TRBD2 identical over 9 bases. The specimen was naive CD8+ T cells sorted from blood. The TCR sequence derives from a woman aged 25-40 years in good health. Here the CDR3 reads CASSRSSGSFNGELFF. The CDR3, as DNA: TGCGCCAGCAGCCGCAGTAGCGGGAGTTTTAACGGGGAGCTGTTTTTT.